The clone carrying this T cell receptor (beta chain) was counted ten times or more. Its antigen remains unknown. The entry originates in a study of regulatory T cells in long-lasting Graves disease. At the level of the study: Persistent cases were those of Graves' disease that involved over 5 years of antithyroid drugs with positive TSH receptor antibodies.

Time point of the sample: persistent/refractory GD, antithyroid drugs over 5 years with positive TRAb. PBMCs were the source of the RNA used for TCR sequencing. The EDTA tubes were filled with about 9 milliliters of drawn peripheral blood. The CDR3 length is 15 residues. V lost 4 bases and J 6 bases, leaving 15 bases between the germline ends. Per germline, CDR1 MDHEN and CDR2 SYDVKM. Sequencing libraries for TCR beta were prepared with iRepertoire HTBI primers and Arm-PCR of CDR3 regions. One entry per CDR3 protein, called by TCRdb with MiXCR from the multiplex PCR reads. The sample has about 430,000 distinct CDR3 sequences, 21% seen once. Study-wide results and caveats: Among samples with persistent disease, TRBV28, TRBJ1-2 and TRBJ2-5 were favored.

The specimen comprised peripheral blood mononuclear cells (PBMCs), sampled when the disease was refractory, from a patient treated with antithyroid drugs. The V and J genes are TRBV28 and TRBJ2-2; D call uncertain. The TCR originated in a female donor with Graves disease. CDR3 sequence: CASSSGPPGAGELFF. For the CDR3, the DNA is TGTGCCAGCAGTTCCGGACCCCCGGGTGCCGGGGAGCTGTTTTTT.